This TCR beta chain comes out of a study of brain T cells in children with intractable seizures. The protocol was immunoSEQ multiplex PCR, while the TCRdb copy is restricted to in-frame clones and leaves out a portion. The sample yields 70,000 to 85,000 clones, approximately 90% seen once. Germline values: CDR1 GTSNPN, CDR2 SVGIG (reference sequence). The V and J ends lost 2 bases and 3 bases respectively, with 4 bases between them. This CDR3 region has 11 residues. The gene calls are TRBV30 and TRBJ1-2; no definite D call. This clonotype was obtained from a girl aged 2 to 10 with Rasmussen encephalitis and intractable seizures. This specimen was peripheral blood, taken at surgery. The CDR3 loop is CAWSTHYGYTF. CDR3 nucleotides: TGTGCCTGGAGTACCCACTATGGCTACACCTTC. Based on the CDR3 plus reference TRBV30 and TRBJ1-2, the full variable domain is SQTIHQWPATLVQPVGSPLSLECTVEGTSNPNLYWYRQAAGRGLQLLFYSVGIGQISSEVPQNLSASRPQDRQFILSSKKLLLSDSGFYLCAWSTHYGYTFGSGTRLTVV.